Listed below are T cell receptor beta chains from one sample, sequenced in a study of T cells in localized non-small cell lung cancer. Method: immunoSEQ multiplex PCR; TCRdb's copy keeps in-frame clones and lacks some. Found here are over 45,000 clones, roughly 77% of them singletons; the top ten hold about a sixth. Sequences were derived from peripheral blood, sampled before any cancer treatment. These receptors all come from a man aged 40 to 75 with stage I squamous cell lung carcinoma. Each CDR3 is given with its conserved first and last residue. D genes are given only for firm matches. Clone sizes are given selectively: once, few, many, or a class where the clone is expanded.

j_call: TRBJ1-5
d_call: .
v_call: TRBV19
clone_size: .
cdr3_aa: CASSLTPPGQPQHF
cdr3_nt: TGTGCCAGTAGCCTTACCCCCCCAGGGCAGCCCCAGCATTTT

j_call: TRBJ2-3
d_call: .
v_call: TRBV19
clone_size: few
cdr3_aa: CASRLEGGTDTQYF
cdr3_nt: TGTGCCAGTAGGCTGGAAGGGGGGACAGATACGCAGTATTTT

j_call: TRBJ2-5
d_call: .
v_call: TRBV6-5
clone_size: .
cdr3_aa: CASSYMTSLAKETQYF
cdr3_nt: TGTGCCAGCAGTTATATGACTAGTTTGGCAAAAGAGACCCAGTACTTC

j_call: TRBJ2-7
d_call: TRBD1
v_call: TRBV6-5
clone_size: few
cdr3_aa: CASSYGTGSEQYF
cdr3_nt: TGTGCCAGCAGTTATGGGACAGGGAGTGAGCAGTACTTC

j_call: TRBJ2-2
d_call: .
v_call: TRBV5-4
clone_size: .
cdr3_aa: CASSPGTTIPTGELFF
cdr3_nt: TGTGCCAGCAGCCCCGGGACAACGATCCCCACCGGGGAGCTGTTTTTT

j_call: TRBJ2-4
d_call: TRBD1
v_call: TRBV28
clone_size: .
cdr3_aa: CASMGQAQGAERAKNIQYF
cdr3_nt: TGTGCCAGCATGGGTCAGGCGCAGGGGGCAGAAAGAGCCAAAAACATTCAGTACTTC

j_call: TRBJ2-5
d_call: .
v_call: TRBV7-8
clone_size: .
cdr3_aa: CASSPSGTVETQYF
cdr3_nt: TGTGCCAGCAGCCCATCCGGGACGGTGGAGACCCAGTACTTC

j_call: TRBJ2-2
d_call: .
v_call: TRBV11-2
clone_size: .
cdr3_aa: CASSLGASPTGELFF
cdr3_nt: TGTGCCAGCAGCTTAGGGGCCAGCCCCACCGGGGAGCTGTTTTTT

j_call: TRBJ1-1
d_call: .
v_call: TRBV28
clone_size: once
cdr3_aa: CASSASTEAFF
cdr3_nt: TGTGCCAGCAGTGCCTCTACTGAAGCTTTCTTT

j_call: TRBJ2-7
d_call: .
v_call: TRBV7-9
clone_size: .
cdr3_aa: CASSLAGAYEQYF
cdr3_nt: TGTGCCAGCAGCTTAGCAGGGGCCTACGAGCAGTACTTC

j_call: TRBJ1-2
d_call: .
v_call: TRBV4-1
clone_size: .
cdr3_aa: CASSQGPRDPSFYGCTF
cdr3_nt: TGCGCCAGCAGCCAAGGACCCCGGGACCCTTCTTTCTATGGCTGCACCTTC

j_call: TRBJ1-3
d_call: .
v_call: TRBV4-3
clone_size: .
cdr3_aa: CASSQEGRIGNTIYF
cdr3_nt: TGCGCCAGCAGCCAAGAGGGCAGAATCGGAAACACCATATATTTT

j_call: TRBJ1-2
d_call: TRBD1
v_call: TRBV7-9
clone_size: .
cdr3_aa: CASSPTGGEAYGYTF
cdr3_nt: TGTGCCAGCAGCCCGACAGGGGGCGAGGCTTATGGCTACACCTTC

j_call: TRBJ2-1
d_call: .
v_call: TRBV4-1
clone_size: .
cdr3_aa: CASSQPGQKRHNEQFF
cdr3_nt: TGCGCCAGCAGCCAGCCGGGACAAAAAAGGCACAATGAGCAGTTCTTC

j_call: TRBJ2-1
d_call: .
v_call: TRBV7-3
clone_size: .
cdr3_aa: CASSLGDWDEQFF
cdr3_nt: TGTGCCAGCAGCCTCGGGGACTGGGATGAGCAGTTCTTC

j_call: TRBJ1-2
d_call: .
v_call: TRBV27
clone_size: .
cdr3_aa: CASSAANRESYGYTF
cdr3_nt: TGTGCCAGCAGTGCTGCCAACCGGGAAAGCTATGGCTACACCTTC

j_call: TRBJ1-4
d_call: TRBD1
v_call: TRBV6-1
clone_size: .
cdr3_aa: CASSSGQINEKLFF
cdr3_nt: TGTGCCAGCAGTTCGGGACAGATTAATGAAAAACTGTTTTTT

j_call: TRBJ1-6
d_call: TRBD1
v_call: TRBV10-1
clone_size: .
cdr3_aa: CASRGDRVGNSPLHF
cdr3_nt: TGCGCCAGCAGGGGGGACAGGGTGGGTAATTCACCCCTCCACTTT

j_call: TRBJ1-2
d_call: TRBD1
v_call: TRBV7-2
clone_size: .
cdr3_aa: CASSLGQAASGYTF
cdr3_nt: TGTGCCAGCAGCTTGGGACAGGCGGCAAGCGGCTACACCTTC

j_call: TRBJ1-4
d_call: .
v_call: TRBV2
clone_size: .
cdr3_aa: CASSHTEITWEKLFF
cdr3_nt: TGTGCCAGCAGTCATACAGAGATCACCTGGGAAAAACTGTTTTTT

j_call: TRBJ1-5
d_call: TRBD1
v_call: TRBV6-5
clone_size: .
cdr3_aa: CASSSDRVAGNQPQHF
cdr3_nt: TGTGCCAGCAGTTCCGACAGGGTGGCAGGCAATCAGCCCCAGCATTTT

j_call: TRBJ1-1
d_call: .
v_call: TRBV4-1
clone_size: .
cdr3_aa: CASSQDTRGVEAFF
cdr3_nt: TGCGCCAGCAGCCAAGATACGCGGGGCGTTGAAGCTTTCTTT

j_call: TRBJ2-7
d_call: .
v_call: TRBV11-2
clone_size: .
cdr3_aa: CASSLGWLSVF
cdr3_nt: TGTGCCAGCAGCTTAGGTTGGCTATCCGTATTC

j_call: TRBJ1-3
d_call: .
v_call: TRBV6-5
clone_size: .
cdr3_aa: CASSPEGISGNTIYF
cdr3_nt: TGTGCCAGCAGTCCAGAGGGAATCTCTGGAAACACCATATATTTT

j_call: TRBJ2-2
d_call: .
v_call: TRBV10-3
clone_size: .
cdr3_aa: CAINNRNTGELFF
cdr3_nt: TGTGCCATCAATAATAGAAACACCGGGGAGCTGTTTTTT

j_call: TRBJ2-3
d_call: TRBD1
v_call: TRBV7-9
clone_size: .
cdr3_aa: CASSTQGSGGADTQYF
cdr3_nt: TGTGCCAGCAGCACCCAAGGCTCAGGGGGAGCAGATACGCAGTATTTT

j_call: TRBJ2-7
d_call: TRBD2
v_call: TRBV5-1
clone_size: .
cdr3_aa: CASSPGEGGPYEQYF
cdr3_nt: TGCGCCAGCAGCCCCGGGGAGGGTGGCCCCTACGAGCAGTACTTC

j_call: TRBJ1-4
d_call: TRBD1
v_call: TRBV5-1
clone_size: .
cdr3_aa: CASSLGGEKLFF
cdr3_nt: TGCGCCAGCAGCTTAGGGGGCGAAAAACTGTTTTTT

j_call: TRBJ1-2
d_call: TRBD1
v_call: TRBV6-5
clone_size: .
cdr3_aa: CASSYKEPGTGYGYTF
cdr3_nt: TGTGCCAGCAGTTACAAGGAACCCGGGACAGGGTATGGCTACACCTTC

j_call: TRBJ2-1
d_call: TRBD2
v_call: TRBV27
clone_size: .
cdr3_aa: CASSPLTSGGRFF
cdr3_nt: TGTGCCAGCAGTCCCCTGACTAGCGGGGGGAGGTTCTTC

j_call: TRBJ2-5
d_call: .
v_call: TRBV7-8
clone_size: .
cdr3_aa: CASSFRETQYF
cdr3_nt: TGTGCCAGCAGCTTTCGAGAGACCCAGTACTTC

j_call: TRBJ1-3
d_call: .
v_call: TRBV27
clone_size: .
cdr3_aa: CASRGQYSGNTIYF
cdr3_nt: TGTGCCAGCCGAGGACAGTACTCTGGAAACACCATATATTTT

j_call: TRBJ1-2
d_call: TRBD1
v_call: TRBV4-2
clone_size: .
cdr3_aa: CASSLSTDRGYGYTF
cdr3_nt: TGTGCCAGCAGCCTAAGCACGGACAGGGGGTATGGCTACACCTTC

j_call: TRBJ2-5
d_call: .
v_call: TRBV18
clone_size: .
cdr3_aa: CASCAGEQETQYF
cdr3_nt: TGTGCCAGCTGTGCAGGGGAACAAGAGACCCAGTACTTC

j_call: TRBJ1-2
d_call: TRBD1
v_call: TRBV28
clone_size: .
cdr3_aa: CASISNRGPLYGYTF
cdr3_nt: TGTGCCAGCATCTCCAACAGGGGACCCCTTTATGGCTACACCTTC

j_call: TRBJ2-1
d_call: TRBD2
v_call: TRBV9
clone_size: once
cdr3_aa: CASSPSTSGGPNEQFF
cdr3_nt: TGTGCCAGCAGCCCTTCGACTAGCGGGGGGCCGAATGAGCAGTTCTTC

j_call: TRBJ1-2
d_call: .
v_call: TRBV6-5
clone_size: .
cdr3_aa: CASNPKNQGYGYTF
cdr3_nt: TGTGCCAGCAACCCCAAAAACCAGGGCTATGGCTACACCTTC

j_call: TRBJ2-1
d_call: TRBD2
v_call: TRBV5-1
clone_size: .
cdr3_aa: CASLGASGDNEQFF
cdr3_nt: TGCGCCAGCTTGGGGGCTAGCGGGGACAATGAGCAGTTCTTC

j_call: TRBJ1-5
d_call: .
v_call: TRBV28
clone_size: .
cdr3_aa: CASSLSYSNQPQHF
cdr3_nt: TGTGCCAGCAGTTTATCGTACTCTAATCAGCCCCAGCATTTT

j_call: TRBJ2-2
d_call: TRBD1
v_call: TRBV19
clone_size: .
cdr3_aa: CASSPQGAVGELFF
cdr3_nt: TGTGCCAGTAGCCCTCAGGGGGCGGTCGGGGAGCTGTTTTTT

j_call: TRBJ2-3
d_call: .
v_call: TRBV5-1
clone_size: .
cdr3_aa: CASSFASAQDTQYF
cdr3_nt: TGCGCCAGCAGCTTCGCTTCAGCCCAGGATACGCAGTATTTT

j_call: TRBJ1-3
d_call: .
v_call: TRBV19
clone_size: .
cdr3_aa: CASSIRNLRVPVLGNTIYF
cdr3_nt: TGTGCCAGTAGTATACGGAATCTCAGGGTCCCCGTGCTTGGAAACACCATATATTTT

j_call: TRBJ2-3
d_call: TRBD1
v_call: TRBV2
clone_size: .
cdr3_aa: CASHLDRGADTQYF
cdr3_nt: TGTGCCAGCCATCTGGACAGGGGTGCGGATACGCAGTATTTT

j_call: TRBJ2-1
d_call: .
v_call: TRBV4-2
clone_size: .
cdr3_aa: CASSGDDNEQFF
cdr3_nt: TGTGCCAGCAGCGGGGACGACAATGAGCAGTTCTTC

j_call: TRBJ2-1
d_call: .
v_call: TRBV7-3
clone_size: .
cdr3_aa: CASSLSADRYNEQFF
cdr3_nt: TGTGCCAGCAGCTTATCGGCGGACAGATACAATGAGCAGTTCTTC

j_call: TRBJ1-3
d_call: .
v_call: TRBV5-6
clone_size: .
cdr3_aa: CASSSIGAGSGNTIYF
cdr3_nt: TGTGCCAGCAGCTCCATAGGAGCCGGGTCTGGAAACACCATATATTTT

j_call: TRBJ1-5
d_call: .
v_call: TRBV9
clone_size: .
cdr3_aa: CASSPFNSNQPQHF
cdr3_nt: TGTGCCAGCAGTCCATTCAATAGCAATCAGCCCCAGCATTTT